This is a list of T cell receptor beta chains from one sample in a study of cytomegalovirus exposure and HLA in healthy donors. Clones were sequenced by immunoSEQ multiplex PCR, and TCRdb holds only the in-frame ones, with some missing. This sample has tens of thousands of clones, with just over 65% found just once. Sequenced: PBMCs. The receptors here all came from a man under 40 in good health and CMV-seronegative. The CDR3 runs from the conserved cysteine through the conserved F or W. Fields, in order: J gene, V gene, CDR3 protein.

TRBJ2-7 | TRBV6-5 | CASSYSRLRTGQYF
TRBJ1-1 | TRBV2 | CASSGTENPEAFF
TRBJ2-2 | TRBV9 | CASSEYPPSVISNTGELFF
TRBJ2-5 | TRBV2 | CASTSYETAGETQYF
TRBJ2-5 | TRBV7-7 | CASSPDSIGTQYF
TRBJ1-5 | TRBV2 | CASRGGTAYNQPQHF
TRBJ2-3 | TRBV27 | CASSSNPGLISPSSTDTQYF
TRBJ1-2 | TRBV28 | CASTPRDRPTYGYTF
TRBJ2-5 | TRBV5-4 | CASSLGQGGGETQYF
TRBJ1-5 | TRBV7-9 | CASSYGDNQPQHF
TRBJ2-2 | TRBV27 | CASSRYGELFF